These 32 T cell receptor beta chains were all obtained from the same sample, sequenced in a study of shared clonotypes between healthy human individuals. The table came from immunoSEQ multiplex PCR; TCRdb's copy has only in-frame clones and leaves some out. The sample has fewer than 850,000 clones, roughly 78% seen once. The sequenced sample was memory CD4+ T cells sorted from blood. The subset is: CD45RA-negative fraction. The receptors derive from a woman aged 30 to 39 in good health.

The chain combines TRBV5-1 with TRBJ1-5; D is ambiguous. This CDR3 contains 14 residues. CDR1 and CDR2 (germline): SGHRS, YFSETQ. Trimming pared 0 bases from V and 7 bases from J, leaving 11 bases between. The CDR3 loop reads CASSLDGVWQPQHF. DNA for the CDR3: TGCGCCAGCAGCTTGGACGGGGTCTGGCAGCCCCAGCATTTT.

This chain uses TRBV6-1 with TRBJ1-4; possible D gene TRBD1, 5 bases. V lost 11 bases and J lost 0, with 10 bases in between. Looked up from germline, CDR1 is MNHNS and CDR2 is SASEGT. The CDR3 spans 13 residues. CDR3 in DNA: TGTGCCGGGCAGGGCGCAACTAATGAAAAACTGTTTTTT. It yields the protein CAGQGATNEKLFF.

The CDR3 nucleotides are TGCGCCAGCAGCACCGGGGACAGGGACACGCTTGGCTACACCTTC. This translates into CASSTGDRDTLGYTF. The chain links TRBV5-1 to TRBJ1-2; TRBD1 aligns across 9 bases. This CDR3 comprises 15 residues. Germline lookup yields CDR1 SGHRS and CDR2 YFSETQ. Trimming at V came to 4 bases and at J to 7 bases, leaving 11 bases not matched to a gene. The full variable domain, with the rest looked up from reference TRBV5-1 and TRBJ1-2, is KAGVTQTPRYLIKTRGQQVTLSCSPISGHRSVSWYQQTPGQGLQFLFEYFSETQRNKGNFPGRFSGRQFSNSRSEMNVSTLELGDSALYLCASSTGDRDTLGYTFGSGTRLTVV.

This clone was observed a handful of times. The chain is built from TRBV7-8 and TRBJ2-5; 9 nucleotides agree with TRBD1. V shed 3 bases, J shed 5 bases, and the junction held 7 bases outside the gene matches. CDR3 size: 15 residues. Germline loops: CDR1 SGHVS, CDR2 FQNEAQ. The CDR3 spells CASSLLTTGGETQYF. The CDR3 DNA sequence: TGTGCCAGCAGCTTGTTAACGACAGGGGGTGAGACCCAGTACTTC.

The chain combines TRBV4-2 with TRBJ2-6; 7 bases are shared with TRBD2. Trimming cost V 3 bases and J 0 bases; bases outside gene matches: 8. The CDR3 totals 18 residues. The V gene's germline CDR1 is LGHNA and CDR2 YNFKEQ. The CDR3 spells CASSQQAGRSSGANVLTF. CDR3 nucleotides: TGTGCCAGCAGCCAGCAAGCGGGGCGAAGCTCTGGGGCCAACGTCCTGACTTTC.

Details on this clone: The sample has other DNA sequences that encode this CDR3 too. The chain recombines TRBV11-2 with TRBJ1-5; D perhaps matches TRBD1 (5 bases). The V gene's germline CDR1 is SGHAT and CDR2 FQNNGV. Trimming cost V 4 bases and J 4 bases, with 8 bases left between them. The CDR3 has 13 residues. The CDR3 loop is CASSWDGNQPQHF. In DNA form, the CDR3 reads TGTGCCAGCAGCTGGGACGGAAATCAGCCCCAGCATTTT.

This chain uses TRBV10-3 with TRBJ2-7, with D possibly being TRBD1 (7 bases). The ends were cut back, 3 bases at V and 3 bases at J, with 15 bases in the middle. The CDR3 totals 15 residues. The germline gives CDR1 ENHRY, CDR2 SYGVKD. CDR3: CAISDPRDSFYEQYF. Here the CDR3 DNA reads TGTGCCATCAGTGATCCGCGGGACAGTTTCTACGAGCAGTACTTC.

The chain joins TRBV7-9 to TRBJ2-3, with 8 bases identical to TRBD2. The CDR3 sequence is 14 residues long. Trimming cost V 3 bases and J 3 bases; bases outside gene matches: 2. Germline CDR1 is SEHNR and CDR2 is FQNEAQ (reference sequence). The CDR3 DNA reads TGTGCCAGCAGCTTTAGCGGGACGACAGATACGCAGTATTTT. It encodes CASSFSGTTDTQYF.

This clone was seen a single time. This chain connects TRBV6-5 to TRBJ2-7; 13 bases line up with TRBD2. From germline, CDR1 is MNHEY and CDR2 SVGAGI. V gave up 6 bases and J gave up 2 bases; unmatched junction bases: 4. The CDR3 contains 15 residues. The DNA of the CDR3 is TGTGCCAGCAGGTCCGGGACTAGCGGGACCTACGAGCAGTACTTC. Protein product: CASRSGTSGTYEQYF.

V is TRBV25-1 and J is TRBJ2-5; D possibly uses TRBD1 or TRBD2 (5 bases each). CDR1 and CDR2 (germline): MGHDK, SYGVNS. Trimming stripped 2 bases from V and 1 base from J, with 11 bases between. The CDR3 length is 15 residues. In DNA, the CDR3 is TGTGCCAGCAGTGAACCGGGACCAAGCCAAGAGACCCAGTACTTC. Protein product: CASSEPGPSQETQYF. The variable domain in full, with the rest retrieved from reference TRBV25-1 and TRBJ2-5, is EADIYQTPRYLVIGTGKKITLECSQTMGHDKMYWYQQDPGMELHLIHYSYGVNSTEKGDLSSESTVSRIRTEHFPLTLESARPSHTSQYLCASSEPGPSQETQYFGPGTRLLVL.

This clone has a single count. The CDR3 DNA reads as TGCGCCAGCAGCTTGTTTACTAGCGGGACAACCACAGATACGCAGTATTTT. This codes for CASSLFTSGTTTDTQYF. The chain links TRBV5-1 to TRBJ2-3; 10 bases align to TRBD2. The junction had 7 bases not matched to a gene; V was cut back by 1 base and J by 2 bases. The CDR3 consists of 17 residues. Germline V gene data show CDR1 as SGHRS and CDR2 as YFSETQ.

V and J are TRBV20-1 and TRBJ2-7; tentatively, D is TRBD1 (6 bases). The germline V gene has CDR1 DFQATT and CDR2 SNEGSKA (reference sequence). CDR3 length: 11 residues. The ends were cut back, 8 bases at V and 3 bases at J, with 11 bases in the middle. CDR3 DNA: TGCAGTACTTACAGGGACTACGAGCAGTACTTC. It encodes CSTYRDYEQYF.

As DNA, the CDR3 is TGTGCCAGCAGTTACGGGAGCACGGGTGAGACCCAGTACTTC. Translating gives CASSYGSTGETQYF. V gene TRBV6-5 combines with J gene TRBJ2-5, with D tentatively TRBD2 (5 bases). Trimming shortened V by 2 bases and J by 5 bases, and 12 bases separated the two germline ends. Per germline, CDR1 MNHEY and CDR2 SVGAGI. This CDR3 has 14 amino acids.

V usage is TRBV5-1 and J usage is TRBJ2-1, with D perhaps TRBD2 (5 bases). V lost 1 base and J 8 bases, leaving 10 bases between the germline ends. Germline lookup yields CDR1 SGHRS and CDR2 YFSETQ. The CDR3 contains 13 residues. CDR3 region: CASSLFEGYEQFF. The DNA of the CDR3 is TGCGCCAGCAGCTTGTTTGAGGGTTATGAGCAGTTCTTC.

This chain links TRBV29-1 with TRBJ2-7; 10 bases agree with TRBD2. The trim removed 1 base at V and 4 bases at J, leaving 10 bases unmatched. CDR1 is SQVTM, CDR2 ANQGSEA, per germline. The CDR3 covers 16 residues. This CDR3 reads CSVEVGEAGGRYEQYF. The CDR3 DNA reads as TGCAGCGTTGAAGTTGGGGAAGCGGGAGGGAGGTACGAGCAGTACTTC.

This rearrangement joins TRBV5-8 to TRBJ2-7; a weak D match, TRBD1 (5 bases). There are 15 residues in the CDR3. Germline V gene data show CDR1 as SGHTS and CDR2 as YDEGEE. Trimming stripped 4 bases from V and 0 bases from J, with 14 bases between. CDR3 region: CASSVGAISSYEQYF. The DNA of the CDR3 is TGTGCCAGCAGCGTAGGGGCCATTAGCTCCTACGAGCAGTACTTC. The full variable domain, completed using reference TRBV5-8 and TRBJ2-7, is EAGVTQSPTHLIKTRGQQATLRCSPISGHTSVYWYQQALGLGLQFLLWYDEGEERNRGNFPPRFSGRQFPNYSSELNVNALELEDSALYLCASSVGAISSYEQYFGPGTRLTVT.

There are many counts of this clone. The sample holds other DNA sequences that translate to the same CDR3. The CDR3 DNA reads TGCGCCAGCAGCGCCGACAGCAGCTCCTACAATGAGCAGTTCTTC. This encodes CASSADSSSYNEQFF. The chain recombines TRBV5-1 with TRBJ2-1, with a possible D match to TRBD1 (5 bases). The germline V gene has CDR1 SGHRS and CDR2 YFSETQ. This CDR3 is 15 amino acids long. V was cut by 4 bases and J by 0 bases, with 11 bases left in between.

The gene calls are TRBV11-2 and TRBJ2-7; D gene ambiguous. Trimming took 5 bases from V and 0 from J, leaving 11 bases between them. The CDR3 sequence is 14 residues long. Germline CDR1 is SGHAT and CDR2 is FQNNGV. This CDR3 is CASSPSLSSYEQYF. Here the CDR3 DNA reads TGTGCCAGCAGCCCTTCCCTCAGCTCCTACGAGCAGTACTTC.

This rearrangement joins TRBV10-1 to TRBJ2-1; 7 bases map to TRBD2. V trimming: 3 bases; J trimming: 8 bases; junction bases outside the gene matches: 7. Germline values: CDR1 WNHNN, CDR2 SYGVQD (reference sequence). The CDR3 has 14 residues. The CDR3 sequence is CASSDMGGSHEQFF. For the CDR3, the DNA is TGCGCCAGCAGTGACATGGGGGGGAGCCATGAGCAGTTCTTC.

The chain employs TRBV19 and TRBJ2-2; no clear D gene. V lost 5 bases and J 3 bases, leaving 1 base between the germline ends. The CDR3 has 11 residues. Germline V gives CDR1 LNHDA, CDR2 SQIVND (reference sequence). CDR3 coding DNA: TGTGCCAGTAGTTACACCGGGGAGCTGTTTTTT. Amino acids: CASSYTGELFF.

Points on this clone: The junction departs from germline at one end; a sequencing error may be responsible. This chain links TRBV25-1 with TRBJ1-2; 7 nucleotides line up with TRBD1. Germline CDR1 is MGHDK and CDR2 is SYGVNS. This CDR3 contains 11 residues. The CDR3 DNA reads TGTGCCAGCAGAGCCACAGGGGACGACTCCTTC. It encodes CASRATGDDSF.

V gene TRBV6-5 combines with J gene TRBJ2-1; D is possibly TRBD2 (5 bases). V lost 2 bases and J 8 bases, leaving 13 bases between the germline ends. This CDR3 region has 14 residues. Germline values: CDR1 MNHEY, CDR2 SVGAGI. CDR3: CASSYDPSEDEQFF. The CDR3 bases are TGTGCCAGCAGTTACGACCCGTCGGAGGATGAGCAGTTCTTC.

This chain joins TRBV5-3 and TRBJ1-3, with D uncertain. TRBV5-3 falls under the ORF class, with uncertain function. V was trimmed by 3 bases and J by 4 bases, leaving 8 bases between them. CDR3 length: 13 amino acids. CDR3 sequence: CARSYTSGNTIYF. CDR3 bases: TGTGCCAGAAGCTACACAAGCGGAAACACCATATATTTT.

This rearrangement joins TRBV7-8 to TRBJ2-2; TRBD1 agrees at 7 bases. CDR1 SGHVS and CDR2 FQNEAQ come from the germline V gene. The J segment lost 2 bases and the V segment lost 6 bases, leaving 6 bases of the junction unmatched. CDR3 size: 15 residues. CDR3 sequence: CASREGQSNTGELFF. In DNA form, the CDR3 reads TGTGCCAGCAGAGAGGGACAGAGCAACACCGGGGAGCTGTTTTTT.

The sample holds a few counts of this clone. The chain links TRBV7-9 to TRBJ2-7; D remains ambiguous. The CDR3 covers 13 residues. V was shortened by 2 bases and J by 10 bases, with 15 bases between the two germline ends. Germline-derived CDR1 and CDR2 are SEHNR and FQNEAQ (reference sequence). The CDR3 coding sequence is TGTGCCAGCAGCTTAAACGCCGTGCGAACTCAGTACTTC. This gives the protein CASSLNAVRTQYF.

The chain employs TRBV7-2 and TRBJ2-7; D call uncertain. V was pared by 7 bases and J by 3 bases, with 19 bases between. This CDR3 spans 15 amino acids. The germline CDR1 and CDR2 sequences are SGHTA and FQGNSA. CDR3 residues: CASTPVSVPYYEQYF. The CDR3 DNA reads as TGTGCCAGCACCCCGGTTAGTGTCCCCTACTACGAGCAGTACTTC.

The J gene is TRBJ2-5, the V gene TRBV10-2; no reliable D call. V was clipped by 10 bases and J by 0 bases, with 12 bases between them. The CDR3 has 13 amino acids. Germline CDR1 WSHSY, CDR2 SAAADI. The CDR3: CAKPTSYQETQYF. The DNA for the CDR3 is TGCGCCAAACCAACGTCGTACCAAGAGACCCAGTACTTC.

The count of this clone is one. V usage is TRBV7-8 and J usage is TRBJ2-7, with 8 bases fitting TRBD2. The length of the CDR3 is 17 residues. The germline V gene encodes CDR1 SGHVS and CDR2 FQNEAQ. Trimming took 1 base from V and 0 from J; bases not matched to a gene: 8. The CDR3 protein is CASSLGGAGVISYEQYF. CDR3 nucleotide sequence: TGTGCCAGCAGCTTAGGGGGAGCGGGAGTTATCTCCTACGAGCAGTACTTC.

This chain joins TRBV19 and TRBJ1-1; D not resolved. Trimming took off 6 bases at V and 2 bases at J, with 10 bases between the two ends. The CDR3 has 13 residues. Germline-derived CDR1 and CDR2 are LNHDA and SQIVND (reference sequence). CDR3 region: CASRKNGNTEAFF. In nucleotides, the CDR3 is TGTGCCAGTAGAAAAAACGGTAACACTGAAGCTTTCTTT.

The rearrangement links TRBV5-6 to TRBJ1-1, with D perhaps TRBD1 (5 bases). Germline V gives CDR1 SGHDT, CDR2 YYEEEE. The CDR3 consists of 14 residues. Deletions cut 0 bases from V and 3 bases from J, with 9 bases between. For the CDR3, the DNA is TGTGCCAGCAGCTTGGCCGGGGGGGACACTGAAGCTTTCTTT. Amino acid sequence: CASSLAGGDTEAFF.

The chain joins TRBV28 to TRBJ1-2, with 7 bases matching TRBD1. V was clipped by 3 bases and J by 7 bases; unmatched bases: 11. This CDR3 comprises 15 residues. Germline values: CDR1 MDHEN, CDR2 SYDVKM. The CDR3 reads CASSFETGVPFGYTF. In nucleotides, the CDR3 is TGTGCCAGCAGTTTCGAAACAGGGGTTCCGTTTGGCTACACCTTC.

This chain joins TRBV28 and TRBJ1-5; no clear D. V was cut by 2 bases and J by 9 bases, with 14 bases left in between. CDR1 MDHEN and CDR2 SYDVKM come from the germline V gene. The CDR3 consists of 14 residues. CDR3 DNA sequence: TGTGCCAGCAGTTTAGTAGATCCCCCCTGGCCCCAGCATTTT. Translation gives CASSLVDPPWPQHF.